The text below deals with one T cell receptor (beta chain). Which antigen it targets is not known. No much larger clone is present one base from it, and per-base qualities are unavailable. The library came from the immunoSEQ multiplex PCR assay. To provide template for TCR sequencing, every sample had RNA extracted and reverse transcribed into cDNA. SuperScript III was used to make first-strand cDNA, primed with a 2:1 mix of oligo-dT and random hexamers. A synthetic immune receptor repertoire was used to assess amplification bias, and residual bias was removed computationally. For the original study's pipeline: Raw reads were preprocessed to remove errors, and CDR3 was defined by IMGT conventions from the conserved cysteine to phenylalanine. Clonality was computed as 1 minus the Shannon entropy, with the entropy normalized by log2 of the number of productive unique TCRs. CD4 or CD8 identity of scalp clones was inferred by cross-referencing scalp TCRbeta sequences with sorted blood CD4 and CD8 repertoires. Here the immuneACCESS table is served through TCRdb, limited to in-frame sequences with V and J called. Missing clones are a known gap in these copies; in checked studies unresolved V genes cover under half, and the rest lacks a known reason. For V, J and clone size, that table is used; D and trimming come from the DNA. Across this sample there are about 280,000 clones, with roughly 50% seen only once. The ten largest account for under 2% of the sample.

At the junction V is shortened by 3 bases and J by 5 bases, with 16 bases in between. The CDR3 goes from the cysteine to the phenylalanine over 15 residues. Just the 45-base CDR3 DNA is kept, in frame starting at base 1. The germline V gene provides CDR1 MDHEN and CDR2 SYDVKM. The intended sense of this specimen's time point label: around 24 weeks on oral tofacitinib. This specimen's treatment or condition label, per the study, means: oral pan-JAK inhibitor, 5-10 mg twice daily. Lesional scalp punch biopsies and peripheral blood were collected from alopecia areata patients. PBMCs were isolated by density centrifugation and stained for CD3, CD4 and CD8, and CD4+ and CD8+ T cells were sorted on a FACSAria. This sample was included in a study of CD8+ T cells in alopecia areata (dated by TCRdb to between 2018 and 2020). Some background on the complete study: Treated patients were enrolled in an open-label pilot trial of oral tofacitinib, 5 to 10 mg twice daily, for moderate-to-severe alopecia areata. Patients stayed on tofacitinib for 6 to 18 months and then had 6 months of follow-up off drug so that delayed response and recurrence could be assessed. Disease severity in treated patients was measured with the SALT score, which quantifies the percentage of affected scalp surface area. In both human patients and the C3H/HeJ mouse model, the study applied high-throughput TCRbeta sequencing to look at T cell clonal expansion in alopecia areata. On the human side, TCRbeta sequencing was run on scalp tissue and on sorted CD4+ and CD8+ peripheral blood T cells from healthy controls and from alopecia areata patients with either patchy or totalis/universalis disease. Biopsies were taken from tofacitinib-treated patients at baseline and again at 4 and 24 weeks into treatment, and several of those patients also had a later scalp biopsy. Clonality in the scalp was compared among normal scalp (n=4), patchy alopecia areata scalp (n=8), and alopecia totalis/universalis scalp (n=8). The RNA source kit depended on sample type: the PAXgene miRNA kit for fixed scalp, the miRNeasy kit for PBMCs, and the RNeasy kit for mouse skin. immunoSEQ multiplex PCR using 35 Vbeta forward primers and 13 Jbeta reverse primers was used to amplify TCRbeta CDR3 regions. Overall study outcomes, separate from this receptor: Because the treated cohort was small and had just a single nonresponder, larger studies are needed to establish links between baseline CD8+ expansion and response. During tofacitinib treatment, many expanded lesional clones stuck around in both scalp and blood, and this persistence may partly explain why relapse happens after treatment is stopped. Resident alphabeta T cells in normal human skin are also sequenced, complicating scalp TCR repertoire analysis, unlike mouse skin dominated by gammadelta T cells. Higher clonality and more expanded CD8+ clones were observed in lesional scalp than in normal scalp, particularly in alopecia totalis/universalis, a finding suggestive of antigenic drive. Tofacitinib significantly lowered scalp clonality and the number of expanded CD8+ clones among the top 100 scalp clones. Compared with mice, TCR sequences shared between patients were less clear, possibly partly because of HLA diversity across the patient population.

This TCR derives from a human donor with alopecia areata. This sample comprised CD4+ T cells sorted from blood, obtained at week 24, from a patient treated with tofacitinib. The chain links TRBV28 with TRBJ1-2; no D segment can be confidently identified. The DNA is as follows: TGTGCCAGCAGTTTCCTCCATCGGCTATGGTATGGCTACACCTTC. Its coded protein is CASSFLHRLWYGYTF.